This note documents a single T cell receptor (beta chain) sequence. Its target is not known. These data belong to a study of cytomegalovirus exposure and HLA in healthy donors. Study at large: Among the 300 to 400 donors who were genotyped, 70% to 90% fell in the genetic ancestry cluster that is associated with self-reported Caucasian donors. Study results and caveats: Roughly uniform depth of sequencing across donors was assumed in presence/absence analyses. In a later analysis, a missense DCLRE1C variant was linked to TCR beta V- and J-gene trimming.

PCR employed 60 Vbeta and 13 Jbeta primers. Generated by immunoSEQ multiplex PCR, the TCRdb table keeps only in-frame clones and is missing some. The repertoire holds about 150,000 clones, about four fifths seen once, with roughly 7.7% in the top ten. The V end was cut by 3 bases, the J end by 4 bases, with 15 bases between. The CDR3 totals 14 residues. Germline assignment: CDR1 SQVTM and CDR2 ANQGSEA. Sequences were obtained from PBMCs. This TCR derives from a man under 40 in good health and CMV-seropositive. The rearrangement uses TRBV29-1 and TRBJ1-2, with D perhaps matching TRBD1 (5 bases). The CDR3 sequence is CSVDLRQTSYGYTF. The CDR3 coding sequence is TGCAGCGTTGATCTGCGACAGACTTCCTATGGCTACACCTTC.